This TCR beta chain emerged from a study of T cell repertoires in cytomegalovirus infection. Germline V lookup: CDR1 LGHNT, CDR2 FRNRAP. The germline V and J ends were trimmed by 6 bases and 0 bases, with 12 bases remaining between them. The CDR3 length is 14 residues. In its sample, this clonotype was seen a few times. TCRdb fed the reads into MiXCR, producing one record per CDR3 protein. The top ten clones hold around 6.5% of a sample with roughly 240,000 distinct CDR3 sequences, 5% to 8.5% of them seen once. Sequenced: PBMCs. This TCR was recovered from a human donor in good health (CMV status not recorded). Some clones in this sample may be carry-over from other donors' samples. This chain joins TRBV12-5 and TRBJ2-7; D is ambiguous. The CDR3 sequence: CASGLLGSSYEQYF. The DNA for the CDR3 is TGTGCTAGTGGACTCCTAGGTAGCTCCTACGAGCAGTACTTC.